What follows are 30 T cell receptor beta chains derived from one specimen sequenced in a study of spatial heterogeneity in lung cancer. Time point here: sample taken at primary tumor resection. MiXCR, applied by TCRdb to the 5' RACE reads, yields one record per CDR3 protein. Altogether 3,500 or so distinct CDR3 sequences are present, approximately 9.8% being singletons, with the ten largest covering 25% to 30%. Source: normal lung tissue next to the tumor, taken at surgery. Every receptor here comes from a male donor with early-stage non-small cell lung cancer.

This clonotype is deemed medium-sized. The rearrangement uses TRBV13 and TRBJ1-1; D possibly corresponds to TRBD1 (6 bases). Germline assignment: CDR1 PRHDT and CDR2 FYEKMQ (reference sequence). This CDR3 is built from 14 residues. V was cut by 4 bases and J by 2 bases, with 11 bases left in between. This chain's CDR3 is CASSYPGANTEAFF. CDR3 sequence (DNA): TGTGCCAGCAGCTACCCGGGGGCCAACACTGAAGCTTTCTTT.

In this sample, this clonotype is medium-sized. The CDR3 DNA reads as TGTGCCAGCAACCGCCGTCAGGGGTCAGATACGCAGTATTTT. Its protein is CASNRRQGSDTQYF. The rearrangement links TRBV5-4 to TRBJ2-3; D perhaps matches TRBD1 (6 bases). This CDR3 spans 14 amino acids. The germline CDR1 and CDR2 sequences are SGHNT and YYREEE (reference sequence). The germline V and J ends were trimmed by 6 bases and 4 bases, with 15 bases remaining between them. Full variable domain (missing parts from reference TRBV5-4 and TRBJ2-3): ETGVTQSPTHLIKTRGQQVTLRCSSQSGHNTVSWYQQALGQGPQFIFQYYREEENGRGNFPPRFSGLQFPNYSSELNVNALELDDSALYLCASNRRQGSDTQYFGPGTRLTVL.

This clonotype was picked up many times. The CDR3 DNA sequence: TGTGCCAGCAGTCCGGGACTAGCGGACGTTCGCGAGCAGTACTTC. As protein: CASSPGLADVREQYF. This sequence joins TRBV12-3 or TRBV12-4 and TRBJ2-7; 11 positions match TRBD2. This CDR3 spans 15 amino acids. The V gene end was trimmed by 5 bases and the J gene end by 6 bases; junction bases not matched to a gene: 9.

This clonotype is termed medium-sized. The V call is TRBV2, the J call TRBJ2-3; D gene uncertain. The germline V and J ends were trimmed by 3 bases and 11 bases, with 12 bases remaining between them. CDR3 length equals 12 residues. Germline lookup yields CDR1 SNHLY and CDR2 FYNNEI. In DNA form, the CDR3 reads TGTGCCAGCAGTGATCCCACGGGCCGGCAGTATTTT. It translates to CASSDPTGRQYF.

The CDR3 is CASSEERTGQEQYF. CDR3 sequence (DNA): TGTGCCAGCAGTGAAGAAAGGACAGGGCAAGAGCAGTACTTC. The chain recombines TRBV2 with TRBJ2-7; 8 nucleotides match TRBD1. The CDR3 spans 14 residues. V dropped 1 base and J dropped 7; count of bases not matched to a gene: 6. The V gene's germline CDR1 is SNHLY and CDR2 FYNNEI.

This chain links TRBV10-3 with TRBJ2-6; 8 nucleotides align to TRBD1. The CDR3 is 16 residues long. V shed 6 bases and J 0 bases; nucleotides not matched to a gene: 4. Germline V gene data show CDR1 as ENHRY and CDR2 as SYGVKD. The CDR3 spells CAIRGQAHSGANVLTF. CDR3 sequence (DNA): TGTGCCATCAGGGGACAGGCCCACTCTGGGGCCAACGTCCTGACTTTC.

This clonotype was counted at least ten times. This chain links TRBV7-2 with TRBJ1-4; TRBD1 is a possible D gene (6 bases). Germline V lookup: CDR1 SGHTA, CDR2 FQGNSA. V was trimmed by 2 bases and J by 7 bases, leaving 11 bases between them. The CDR3 totals 14 residues. CDR3 DNA: TGTGCCAGCAGCTTATCAGGGGTCAGTGAAAAACTGTTTTTT. It specifies CASSLSGVSEKLFF.

There are many counts of this clonotype. The chain uses TRBV5-1 and TRBJ2-7, with D possibly called TRBD1 or TRBD2 (6 bases each). The CDR3 loop spans 15 amino acids. V lost 1 base to trimming and J lost 6 bases, with 17 bases between them. Germline V gives CDR1 SGHRS, CDR2 YFSETQ. The CDR3 DNA is TGCGCCAGCAGCTTGCTGGGGGGCGAAGCGGCCGAGCAGTACTTC. This gives the protein CASSLLGGEAAEQYF.

This clonotype was seen only a few times. One end of the junction fails to match germline, which may point to a read error. The chain couples TRBV11-1 to TRBJ2-1, with 14 bases fitting TRBD2. Germline CDR1 is SGHAT and CDR2 is FQDESV (reference sequence). The CDR3 sequence is 15 residues long. The CDR3 DNA reads TGTGCCAGCAGCCGCCCTGGACTAGCGGGGGGCCTTCCACTCTTC. Its protein product is CASSRPGLAGGLPLF. Based on the CDR3 plus reference TRBV11-1 and TRBJ2-1, the full variable domain is EAEVAQSPRYKITEKSQAVAFWCDPISGHATLYWYRQILGQGPELLVQFQDESVVDDSQLPKDRFSAERLKGVDSTLKIQPAELGDSAMYLCASSRPGLAGGLPLFGPGTRLTVL.

This clonotype was detected many times. The V and J genes are TRBV7-2 and TRBJ2-7; 7 bases agree with TRBD1. Germline CDR1 and CDR2: SGHTA and FQGNSA. The V gene end was trimmed by 5 bases and the J gene end by 3 bases; junction bases not matched to a gene: 13. The CDR3 is 16 residues long. The CDR3, as DNA: TGTGCCAGCAGCCGGACAGGTTCGGTGTCGGGCTACGAGCAGTACTTC. Its protein is CASSRTGSVSGYEQYF. The whole variable domain, filled in from reference TRBV7-2 and TRBJ2-7, reads GAGVSQSPSNKVTEKGKDVELRCDPISGHTALYWYRQSLGQGLEFLIYFQGNSAPDKSGLPSDRFSAERTGGSVSTLTIQRTQQEDSAVYLCASSRTGSVSGYEQYFGPGTRLTVT.

This clonotype is classed as medium-sized. The CDR3 DNA follows: TGCAGCGTGGGTTTAAGCGGGAGGACTGAGCAGTTCTTC. This sequence encodes CSVGLSGRTEQFF. The V and J genes are TRBV29-1 and TRBJ2-1; 9 bases agree with TRBD2. The junction had 9 bases not matched to a gene; V was cut back by 6 bases and J by 9 bases. The germline V gene encodes CDR1 SQVTM and CDR2 ANQGSEA. There are 13 residues in the CDR3.

Concerning this clonotype: This may be a read error: a much more frequent sequence differs by one nucleotide. CDR3 loop: CAIGPSITDTQYF. The CDR3 region has the DNA TGTGCCATAGGGCCTTCGATAACAGATACGCAGTATTTT. V is TRBV10-3 and J is TRBJ2-3; D call uncertain. The V gene lost 9 bases and the J gene lost 3 bases, with 13 bases spanning the gap. Per the germline V gene, CDR1 is ENHRY and CDR2 is SYGVKD. The CDR3 loop spans 13 amino acids.

The chain combines TRBV12-3 or TRBV12-4 with TRBJ2-5; tentatively, D is TRBD1 or TRBD2 (5 bases each). V was clipped by 6 bases and J by 0 bases, with 8 bases between them. This CDR3 is 13 amino acids long. CDR3 sequence (DNA): TGTGCCAGCAGCCTGGGACACCAAGAGACCCAGTACTTC. The encoded protein is CASSLGHQETQYF.

In its sample, this clonotype is medium-sized. The chain uses TRBV7-6 and TRBJ1-2, with 9 bases that match TRBD1. V shed 2 bases, J shed 3 bases, and the junction held 4 bases outside the gene matches. CDR3 size: 15 residues. The V gene's germline CDR1 is SGHVS and CDR2 FNYEAQ. The CDR3 loop is CASSLLQGADYGYTF. In DNA, the CDR3 is TGTGCCAGCAGCTTACTACAGGGGGCTGACTATGGCTACACCTTC.

This clonotype showed up just a few times. The rearrangement joins TRBV6-6 to TRBJ2-1; D uncertain. This CDR3 contains 11 residues. Trimming took off 4 bases at V and 6 bases at J, with 4 bases between the two ends. Germline V gene sequence: CDR1 MNHNY, CDR2 SVGAGI (reference sequence). CDR3 protein: CASSFTNEQFF. CDR3 nucleotides: TGTGCCAGCAGTTTCACCAATGAGCAGTTCTTC.

This clonotype is labeled medium-sized. The chain has TRBV5-4 and TRBJ2-2, with 10 bases that match TRBD1. Germline CDR1 and CDR2: SGHNT and YYREEE (reference sequence). The ends lost 2 bases at V and 5 bases at J; junction bases unmatched: 6. The CDR3 loop spans 16 amino acids. The CDR3 is CASSLGDRGWTGELFF. CDR3 nucleotides: TGTGCCAGCAGCTTAGGGGACAGGGGTTGGACCGGGGAGCTGTTTTTT.

By sample fraction, this clonotype is medium-sized. Mismatch with germline at one junction end may stem from a read error. The chain joins TRBV27 to TRBJ2-5; 13 nucleotides line up with TRBD2. The CDR3 has 13 residues. Germline values: CDR1 MNHEY, CDR2 SMNVEV (reference sequence). The CDR3 spells CATRTSGGFTHSF. CDR3 coding DNA: TGTGCCACCCGGACTAGCGGGGGCTTTACTCACTCGTTC.

V gene TRBV13 combines with J gene TRBJ2-7; D is uncertain. The V end lost 1 base, the J end lost 1 base, and 2 bases lay between the germline ends. This CDR3 is built from 12 residues. Germline lookup yields CDR1 PRHDT and CDR2 FYEKMQ (reference sequence). The CDR3, as DNA: TGTGCCAGCAGCTTAGCGTCCTACGAGCAGTACTTC. Protein product: CASSLASYEQYF.

This chain links TRBV27 with TRBJ1-4, with 7 bases identical to TRBD1. Trimming took 4 bases from V and 4 from J; bases not matched to a gene: 3. Germline-derived CDR1 and CDR2 are MNHEY and SMNVEV (reference sequence). This CDR3 is 14 amino acids long. CDR3 sequence reads: CASSWDRNNEKLFF. CDR3 bases: TGTGCCAGCAGTTGGGACAGAAATAATGAAAAACTGTTTTTT. The full variable domain, its missing parts supplied by reference TRBV27 and TRBJ1-4, is EAQVTQNPRYLITVTGKKLTVTCSQNMNHEYMSWYRQDPGLGLRQIYYSMNVEVTDKGDVPEGYKVSRKEKRNFPLILESPSPNQTSLYFCASSWDRNNEKLFFGSGTQLSVL.

This clonotype is labeled as large (0.1 to 1%). The chain is built from TRBV7-2 and TRBJ2-2; 12 bases are shared with TRBD2. CDR1 and CDR2 from the germline V gene are SGHTA and FQGNSA. The length of the CDR3 is 17 residues. Trimming took 2 bases from V and 1 from J; bases not matched to a gene: 2. Here the CDR3 reads CASSLLAGGVNTGELFF. The CDR3 DNA reads TGTGCCAGCAGCTTACTAGCGGGAGGGGTGAACACCGGGGAGCTGTTTTTT.

This clonotype is categorized as medium-sized. This chain connects TRBV28 to TRBJ1-2; tentatively, D is TRBD1 (6 bases). CDR1 is MDHEN and CDR2 is SYDVKM in the germline V gene. The CDR3 runs 14 residues. The V gene lost 8 bases and the J gene lost 2 bases, with 15 bases spanning the gap. CDR3 in amino acids: CASVTTGNNYGYTF. The CDR3 coding sequence is TGTGCCAGCGTCACCACAGGGAACAACTATGGCTACACCTTC.

The rearrangement joins TRBV3-1 to TRBJ2-2, with D possibly being TRBD1 (5 bases). V shed 1 base and J shed 3 bases, with 12 bases lying between them. This CDR3 contains 16 residues. Germline-derived CDR1 and CDR2 are LGHDT and YNNKEL (reference sequence). For the CDR3, the DNA is TGTGCCAGCAGCCAAGTTATAGCAGGGTACACCGGGGAGCTGTTTTTT. Encoded protein: CASSQVIAGYTGELFF.

In its sample, this clonotype ranks as large. The chain employs TRBV20-1 and TRBJ2-7; D perhaps matches TRBD2 (6 bases). The germline V gene encodes CDR1 DFQATT and CDR2 SNEGSKA (reference sequence). CDR3 length: 12 amino acids. V was clipped by 6 bases and J by 2 bases, with 11 bases between them. In nucleotides, the CDR3 is TGCAGTGCGTGGGGGGTCACCTACGAGCAGTACTTC. It encodes CSAWGVTYEQYF.

In its sample, this clonotype was seen a few times. This chain uses TRBV20-1 with TRBJ2-7, with D possibly matching TRBD1 (5 bases). The germline V and J ends were trimmed by 0 bases and 6 bases, with 18 bases remaining between them. This CDR3 comprises 15 residues. CDR1 DFQATT and CDR2 SNEGSKA come from the germline V gene (reference sequence). CDR3 amino acids: CSARESGRGLREQYF. CDR3 in DNA: TGCAGTGCTAGAGAGTCTGGTAGGGGCCTTCGCGAGCAGTACTTC.

Sample share makes this clonotype medium-sized. The rearrangement links TRBV7-9 to TRBJ2-1; D may be TRBD1 or TRBD2 (6 bases each). V was shortened by 7 bases and J by 8 bases, with 9 bases between the two germline ends. The CDR3 consists of 11 residues. CDR1 SEHNR and CDR2 FQNEAQ come from the germline V gene (reference sequence). This chain's CDR3 is CASMGGYEQFF. The CDR3 DNA sequence: TGTGCCAGCATGGGGGGCTATGAGCAGTTCTTC.

This clonotype was seen only a few times. This chain connects TRBV25-1 to TRBJ2-3, with D perhaps matching TRBD1 (6 bases). The V end was cut by 5 bases, the J end by 3 bases, with 6 bases between. The CDR3 is 12 amino acids. Germline values: CDR1 MGHDK, CDR2 SYGVNS. CDR3: CASSTGTDTQYF. CDR3 DNA sequence: TGTGCCAGCAGTACAGGGACAGATACGCAGTATTTT. Filled out from reference TRBV25-1 and TRBJ2-3, the complete variable domain reads EADIYQTPRYLVIGTGKKITLECSQTMGHDKMYWYQQDPGMELHLIHYSYGVNSTEKGDLSSESTVSRIRTEHFPLTLESARPSHTSQYLCASSTGTDTQYFGPGTRLTVL.

This clonotype came up many times. The V and J genes are TRBV28 and TRBJ2-7, with 9 bases lining up with TRBD1. Germline CDR1 reads MDHEN; CDR2 reads SYDVKM. The J segment lost 4 bases and the V segment lost 5 bases, leaving 9 bases of the junction unmatched. The CDR3 covers 15 residues. DNA for the CDR3: TGTGCCAGCAGTCAGATACAGGGGGCTGTATACGAGCAGTACTTC. Its translation: CASSQIQGAVYEQYF.

The rearrangement uses TRBV30 and TRBJ1-2; D gene ambiguous. The CDR3 is 13 amino acids. V dropped 0 bases and J dropped 3 bases, with 8 bases sitting between them. CDR1 GTSNPN and CDR2 SVGIG come from the germline V gene (reference sequence). CDR3 loop: CAWSVPGYYGYTF. The CDR3 DNA is TGTGCCTGGAGTGTCCCGGGCTACTATGGCTACACCTTC. Supplemented by reference TRBV30 and TRBJ1-2, the full variable domain reads SQTIHQWPATLVQPVGSPLSLECTVEGTSNPNLYWYRQAAGRGLQLLFYSVGIGQISSEVPQNLSASRPQDRQFILSSKKLLLSDSGFYLCAWSVPGYYGYTFGSGTRLTVV.

By share, this clonotype ranks as medium-sized. The chain has TRBV7-6 and TRBJ2-2, with TRBD1 matching 7 bases. Losses at the gene ends were 5 bases for V and 4 bases for J; bases not matched to a gene: 7. CDR3 length: 15 amino acids. In germline, CDR1 is SGHVS, CDR2 FNYEAQ. The CDR3 protein is CASSRRDRSTGELFF. The CDR3, as DNA: TGTGCCAGCAGCCGCCGGGACAGATCCACCGGGGAGCTGTTTTTT.

The J gene is TRBJ2-5, the V gene TRBV10-1; D unresolved. There are 14 residues in the CDR3. The V end lost 0 bases, the J end lost 1 base, and 6 bases lay between the germline ends. Germline CDR1 and CDR2: WNHNN and SYGVQD (reference sequence). The CDR3 spells CASSESLFQETQYF. The CDR3 DNA reads TGCGCCAGCAGTGAGTCTTTATTCCAAGAGACCCAGTACTTC.